This is a list of T cell receptor beta chains from one sample in a study of CD8 T cells in Susac syndrome. One entry per CDR3 protein results from TCRdb running MiXCR on the immunoSEQ multiplex PCR reads. The sample yields 330,000 or so distinct CDR3 sequences, about 91% seen once. Input material: CD8+ T cells from PBMCs. The receptors were gathered from a human donor with multiple sclerosis. Each CDR3 is given with its conserved first and last residue. D genes are given only for firm matches. The listing skips clone size in some rows; elsewhere it reads once, few, many or a size class.

DNA: TGCAGCGTTGGTAGGAATATCGAAGCTTTCTTT; CDR3: CSVGRNIEAFF; size: -; V: TRBV29-1; J: TRBJ1-1; D: -
DNA: TGTGCCAGCAGCTTTGAGGGAGTCCCTGTCGAGCAGTACTTC; CDR3: CASSFEGVPVEQYF; size: -; V: TRBV11-2; J: TRBJ2-7; D: -
DNA: TGCAGTGCTAAGGGGGACCTGGGGGCCATACCTAACAATGAGCAGTTCTTC; CDR3: CSAKGDLGAIPNNEQFF; size: -; V: TRBV20-1; J: TRBJ2-1; D: -
DNA: TGCGCCAGCAGCCAAGGGGCCGAGGGACTAGTCATCTACGAGCAGTACTTC; CDR3: CASSQGAEGLVIYEQYF; size: -; V: TRBV4-1; J: TRBJ2-7; D: TRBD2
DNA: TGTGCCAGCAGCCAAGTAGCGAACACTGAAGCTTTCTTT; CDR3: CASSQVANTEAFF; size: -; V: TRBV14; J: TRBJ1-1; D: -
DNA: TGTGCCAGCTCACCAGCGGGGGAGGGTCAGCCCCAGCATTTT; CDR3: CASSPAGEGQPQHF; size: -; V: TRBV18; J: TRBJ1-5; D: -
DNA: TGCGCCAGCAGTGAGTCAATTGGACTAGTCAACAATGAGCAGTTCTTC; CDR3: CASSESIGLVNNEQFF; size: -; V: TRBV10-2; J: TRBJ2-1; D: TRBD2
DNA: TGTGCCAGCAGCTTACAGTTTAGCGGGAGCACAGATACGCAGTATTTT; CDR3: CASSLQFSGSTDTQYF; size: -; V: TRBV7-8; J: TRBJ2-3; D: TRBD2
DNA: TGTGCCAGTATTCAAGGACAGGGGGGGTTTGGCGCTGAAGCTTTCTTT; CDR3: CASIQGQGGFGAEAFF; size: -; V: TRBV19; J: TRBJ1-1; D: TRBD1
DNA: TGTGCCAGCAGCCCATGGACTAGCGGGGGGGCCTACAATGAGCAGTTCTTC; CDR3: CASSPWTSGGAYNEQFF; size: -; V: TRBV9; J: TRBJ2-1; D: TRBD2
DNA: TGTGCCAGCATCCTGGGGCTAGTGGGAGAGACCCAGTACTTC; CDR3: CASILGLVGETQYF; size: once; V: TRBV2; J: TRBJ2-5; D: -
DNA: TGTGCCAGCAGCAACCGACGGGCTGGGAACACTGAAGCTTTCTTT; CDR3: CASSNRRAGNTEAFF; size: -; V: TRBV27; J: TRBJ1-1; D: -
DNA: TGCAGCGTTGAGGCTAGCGGGAGTTCATTCTCAAACACAGATACGCAGTATTTT; CDR3: CSVEASGSSFSNTDTQYF; size: -; V: TRBV29-1; J: TRBJ2-3; D: TRBD2
DNA: TGCGCCAGCAGCCAAGAGGACGAGACCTACGAGCAGTACTTC; CDR3: CASSQEDETYEQYF; size: -; V: TRBV4-3; J: TRBJ2-7; D: -
DNA: TGTGCCAGCAGTTTATGGCCTAGCGGGGGTAGGCAGTATTTT; CDR3: CASSLWPSGGRQYF; size: -; V: TRBV28; J: TRBJ2-3; D: TRBD2
DNA: TGTGCCAGCAGTAAAAGCGTACAGGGCGGTGAAAAACTGTTTTTT; CDR3: CASSKSVQGGEKLFF; size: -; V: TRBV6-4; J: TRBJ1-4; D: -
DNA: TGCAGCGTTGAGCCAGACACGAACACCGGGGAGCTGTTTTTT; CDR3: CSVEPDTNTGELFF; size: -; V: TRBV29-1; J: TRBJ2-2; D: -
DNA: TGTGCCAGCAGCTTGCCGGGACAGTTCACCGGGGAGCTGTTTTTT; CDR3: CASSLPGQFTGELFF; size: -; V: TRBV7-9; J: TRBJ2-2; D: TRBD1
DNA: TGTGCCAGCAGTCCATGGACAGGGAGCTACGAGCAGTACTTC; CDR3: CASSPWTGSYEQYF; size: few; V: TRBV28; J: TRBJ2-7; D: TRBD1
DNA: TGTGCCAGCAGTGGGTTTAGCGGCTCAAGCACAGATACGCAGTATTTT; CDR3: CASSGFSGSSTDTQYF; size: -; V: TRBV28; J: TRBJ2-3; D: -
DNA: TGCGCCAGCAGCATCGGACTAGCGGGTTACTCCTACAATGAGCAGTTCTTC; CDR3: CASSIGLAGYSYNEQFF; size: -; V: TRBV5-1; J: TRBJ2-1; D: TRBD2
DNA: TGCAGCGTTGGGGGGGGCGGGGAGCTGTTTTTT; CDR3: CSVGGGGELFF; size: -; V: TRBV29-1; J: TRBJ2-2; D: TRBD2
DNA: TGTGCCAGCAGTTACTCAGACGGAGGTCACATTCAGTACTTC; CDR3: CASSYSDGGHIQYF; size: -; V: TRBV6-2/TRBV6-3; J: TRBJ2-4; D: -
DNA: TGCAGTGCTAGGGCGGACAGATCTAGCACAGATACGCAGTATTTT; CDR3: CSARADRSSTDTQYF; size: -; V: TRBV20-1; J: TRBJ2-3; D: -
DNA: TGCAGCGTTGGAGGGGCGGGAGGTTCCAATGAGCAGTTCTTC; CDR3: CSVGGAGGSNEQFF; size: -; V: TRBV29-1; J: TRBJ2-1; D: TRBD2
DNA: TGTGCCAGCAGCGGGGGACTAGCGGGAGAAACAGATACGCAGTATTTT; CDR3: CASSGGLAGETDTQYF; size: -; V: TRBV9; J: TRBJ2-3; D: TRBD2
DNA: TGTGCCAGCAGCTTGGGACAGGGATCGAACTACGAGCAGTACTTC; CDR3: CASSLGQGSNYEQYF; size: -; V: TRBV7-9; J: TRBJ2-7; D: TRBD1
DNA: TGTGCCAGCCTGGACAGGGGTGGGGAAAAACTGTTTTTT; CDR3: CASLDRGGEKLFF; size: -; V: TRBV27; J: TRBJ1-4; D: TRBD1
DNA: TGTGCCAGCAGCTTAGGGGGACAGGGCCACCAAGAGACCCAGTACTTC; CDR3: CASSLGGQGHQETQYF; size: -; V: TRBV11-2; J: TRBJ2-5; D: TRBD1
DNA: TGTGCCAGCAGCTTGGTCCGGGGTGGAGCTAACTATGGCTACACCTTC; CDR3: CASSLVRGGANYGYTF; size: -; V: TRBV5-6; J: TRBJ1-2; D: -
DNA: TGTGCCAGCAGTTACACACCGGGACAGGTCAATCGACCCCAGCATTTT; CDR3: CASSYTPGQVNRPQHF; size: -; V: TRBV6-2/TRBV6-3; J: TRBJ1-5; D: TRBD1
DNA: TGTGCCACCAGCAGGGGGTGGGGGGCGGATCAGCCCCAGCATTTT; CDR3: CATSRGWGADQPQHF; size: -; V: TRBV15; J: TRBJ1-5; D: -
DNA: TGCGCCAGCAGCCAAAACGGCCTATACTCCTACGAGCAGTACTTC; CDR3: CASSQNGLYSYEQYF; size: -; V: TRBV4-1; J: TRBJ2-7; D: -
DNA: TGCAGTGCTACTCCGGGACAGGGGGCTTGGGAGCAGTTCTTC; CDR3: CSATPGQGAWEQFF; size: -; V: TRBV20-1; J: TRBJ2-1; D: TRBD1
DNA: TGTGCCAGCCTTCCCAGCGGGCTGTACAATGAGCAGTTCTTC; CDR3: CASLPSGLYNEQFF; size: -; V: TRBV7-9; J: TRBJ2-1; D: -
DNA: TGTGCCAGCAGTTTATCCCTGGCTAGGGGGTACGAGCAGTACTTC; CDR3: CASSLSLARGYEQYF; size: -; V: TRBV27; J: TRBJ2-7; D: -
DNA: TGTGCCAGCAGCCAAGATACGGGACAGGGGTACAATGAGCAGTTCTTC; CDR3: CASSQDTGQGYNEQFF; size: -; V: TRBV3-1; J: TRBJ2-1; D: TRBD1
DNA: TGCAGCGTTTTAGGGGGCCCCTACGAGCAGTACTTC; CDR3: CSVLGGPYEQYF; size: -; V: TRBV29-1; J: TRBJ2-7; D: TRBD1
DNA: TGTGCCAGCAGCGGAGCAGGGTCGGCTGAAGCTTTCTTT; CDR3: CASSGAGSAEAFF; size: -; V: TRBV9; J: TRBJ1-1; D: -
DNA: TGCAGTGCTAGGTTGGTACAGCTGAGCACTGAAGCTTTCTTT; CDR3: CSARLVQLSTEAFF; size: -; V: TRBV20-1; J: TRBJ1-1; D: -
DNA: TGTGCCAGCCTCCATCGAACAGGGGCATCCTACGAGCAGTACTTC; CDR3: CASLHRTGASYEQYF; size: -; V: TRBV12-3/TRBV12-4; J: TRBJ2-7; D: TRBD1
DNA: TGTGCCAGCAGCCATGGGACCGGGTATGAGCAGTTCTTC; CDR3: CASSHGTGYEQFF; size: -; V: TRBV4-2; J: TRBJ2-1; D: -
DNA: TGTGCCAGCAGCGTAGATGGGGAAGCTAGCGGGAGTTACGAGCAGTACTTC; CDR3: CASSVDGEASGSYEQYF; size: -; V: TRBV9; J: TRBJ2-7; D: TRBD2
DNA: TGTGCCACCAGCAGAGGATCAGCGACCTACGAGCAGTACTTC; CDR3: CATSRGSATYEQYF; size: -; V: TRBV15; J: TRBJ2-7; D: -
DNA: TGCAGCGTTGAAGATCGGGGGGATACTGAAGCTTTCTTT; CDR3: CSVEDRGDTEAFF; size: -; V: TRBV29-1; J: TRBJ1-1; D: -
DNA: TGTGCCATCAGTGGACCCGGACTTTCGGATACGCAGTATTTT; CDR3: CAISGPGLSDTQYF; size: -; V: TRBV10-3; J: TRBJ2-3; D: -
DNA: TGTGCCAGCAGTTTAATGTGGACAGGGGGCGAGCAGTACTTC; CDR3: CASSLMWTGGEQYF; size: -; V: TRBV27; J: TRBJ2-7; D: TRBD1
DNA: TGTGCCAGCAGCTTAGGACTACTAGGTTACGAGCAGTACTTC; CDR3: CASSLGLLGYEQYF; size: -; V: TRBV11-1; J: TRBJ2-7; D: -